These 25 T cell receptor beta chains share one sample of origin, sequenced in a study of PD-1 blockade in classical Hodgkin lymphoma. Each and every patient relapsed after autologous stem cell transplantation, and patients got differing brentuximab vedotin exposure. Method: immunoSEQ multiplex PCR; TCRdb's copy keeps in-frame clones and lacks some. The sample includes 20,000 to 30,000 clones, 65% to 90% of them seen just once. Sample: peripheral blood mononuclear cells (PBMCs), taken before the second cycle of nivolumab. Every receptor here comes from a human donor with classical Hodgkin lymphoma.

V and J are TRBV6-9 and TRBJ1-4, with D maybe TRBD1 (5 bases). Trimming shortened V by 11 bases and J by 5 bases, and 18 bases separated the two germline ends. This CDR3 is 14 amino acids long. Germline CDR1 MNHGY, CDR2 SVAAGI. CDR3 nucleotides: TGTGCCGCCCAAACCCCTCGGGGGAATGAAAAACTGTTTTTT. Its protein is CAAQTPRGNEKLFF.

The J gene is TRBJ2-1, the V gene TRBV6-5, with D possibly TRBD2 on 6 matching bases. Trimming took off 2 bases at V and 4 bases at J, with 12 bases between the two ends. The CDR3 has 15 residues. From germline, CDR1 is MNHEY and CDR2 SVGAGI. Here the CDR3 reads CASSYRGLTYNEQFF. As DNA, the CDR3 is TGTGCCAGCAGTTACCGGGGGTTGACGTACAATGAGCAGTTCTTC.

The chain couples TRBV6-5 to TRBJ2-3, with D possibly matching TRBD2 (6 bases). The CDR3 has 14 residues. Per the germline V gene, CDR1 is MNHEY and CDR2 is SVGAGI. Trimming took off 6 bases at V and 3 bases at J, with 13 bases between the two ends. Here the CDR3 reads CASRLGGLTDTQYF. The DNA of the CDR3 is TGTGCCAGCAGGTTAGGAGGGTTGACAGATACGCAGTATTTT.

The V call is TRBV28, the J call TRBJ1-4; D possibly corresponds to TRBD1 (5 bases). The length of the CDR3 is 14 residues. CDR1 is MDHEN, CDR2 SYDVKM, per germline. V lost 5 bases and J 10 bases, leaving 17 bases between the germline ends. This CDR3 is CASSAGLSWGKLFF. The CDR3 nucleotides are TGTGCCAGCAGTGCGGGACTCTCTTGGGGAAAACTGTTTTTT. The full variable domain, rest sourced from reference TRBV28 and TRBJ1-4, is DVKVTQSSRYLVKRTGEKVFLECVQDMDHENMFWYRQDPGLGLRLIYFSYDVKMKEKGDIPEGYSVSREKKERFSLILESASTNQTSMYLCASSAGLSWGKLFFGSGTQLSVL.

This sequence joins TRBV25-1 and TRBJ2-1; 14 bases line up with TRBD2. The V segment lost 4 bases and the J segment 15 bases; nucleotides outside the gene matches: 17. Germline CDR1 is MGHDK and CDR2 is SYGVNS. This CDR3 contains 17 residues. The CDR3 sequence: CASSATLPGLAGVSLFF. The DNA of the CDR3 is TGTGCCAGCAGTGCGACCCTCCCGGGACTAGCGGGAGTATCGCTGTTCTTC.

The chain joins TRBV5-1 to TRBJ1-2; maybe TRBD1 (5 bases). The CDR3 sequence is 14 residues long. Germline V CDR1 and CDR2: SGHRS, YFSETQ. The germline V and J ends were trimmed by 3 bases and 8 bases, with 17 bases remaining between them. CDR3 sequence reads: CASSSPGTDSGYTF. CDR3 DNA: TGCGCCAGCAGCTCCCCCGGGACCGACAGCGGCTACACCTTC.

CDR3 in DNA: TGCGCCAGCAGTGAGCAGCCAGGGGGCACAGATACGCAGTATTTT. Translation: CASSEQPGGTDTQYF. This chain uses TRBV10-2 with TRBJ2-3; possibly TRBD1 for D (6 bases). Trimming stripped 2 bases from V and 1 base from J, with 10 bases between. Germline V lookup: CDR1 WSHSY, CDR2 SAAADI. This CDR3 region has 15 residues.

With regard to this clone: The same CDR3 can be traced to other DNA sequences in this sample. The chain is built from TRBV6-1 and TRBJ1-4; unclear D gene. Germline CDR1 MNHNS, CDR2 SASEGT. V was cut by 0 bases and J by 7 bases, with 12 bases left in between. The CDR3 spans 15 residues. CDR3 amino acids: CASSEARGGVEKLFF. CDR3 nucleotide sequence: TGTGCCAGCAGTGAAGCGCGGGGAGGTGTTGAAAAACTGTTTTTT.

V is TRBV27 and J is TRBJ2-6; D call uncertain. The CDR3 contains 18 residues. V lost 6 bases to trimming and J lost 0 bases, with 18 bases between them. Germline assignment: CDR1 MNHEY and CDR2 SMNVEV (reference sequence). CDR3: CASSPIGRLSSGANVLTF. CDR3 DNA sequence: TGTGCCAGCAGCCCCATCGGACGGCTCAGCTCTGGGGCCAACGTCCTGACTTTC.

This chain uses TRBV30 with TRBJ2-3, with D maybe TRBD2 (5 bases). With 2 bases removed from V and 1 base from J, the gap between germline ends came to 10 bases. The CDR3 runs to 14 residues. Germline CDR1 is GTSNPN and CDR2 is SVGIG (reference sequence). The chain's CDR3 is CAWSIRDRTDTQYF. The CDR3 bases are TGTGCCTGGAGTATCCGGGATCGCACAGATACGCAGTATTTT.

The chain is built from TRBV7-3 and TRBJ2-2; 8 nucleotides match TRBD2. The germline gives CDR1 SGHTA, CDR2 FQGTGA. The CDR3 is made up of 16 amino acids. Trimming took 5 bases from V and 5 from J; bases not matched to a gene: 10. CDR3 sequence reads: CASSPSRVAGTGELFF. CDR3 DNA sequence: TGTGCCAGCAGCCCCTCCAGGGTAGCGGGGACCGGGGAGCTGTTTTTT. Full variable domain (outside the CDR3, taken from reference TRBV7-3 and TRBJ2-2): GAGVSQTPSNKVTEKGKYVELRCDPISGHTALYWYRQSLGQGPEFLIYFQGTGAADDSGLPNDRFFAVRPEGSVSTLKIQRTERGDSAVYLCASSPSRVAGTGELFFGEGSRLTVL.

This clone was detected only a few times. The chain uses TRBV19 and TRBJ2-7; 10 bases are a match to TRBD2. The V gene's germline CDR1 is LNHDA and CDR2 SQIVND (reference sequence). This CDR3 contains 13 residues. With 5 bases clipped from V and 6 bases from J, the junction kept 4 bases outside the gene matches. The DNA for the CDR3 is TGTGCCAGTAGTTATCGGACTAGCGGCGAGCAGTACTTC. This gives the protein CASSYRTSGEQYF. Full variable domain (rest looked up from reference TRBV19 and TRBJ2-7): DGGITQSPKYLFRKEGQNVTLSCEQNLNHDAMYWYRQDPGQGLRLIYYSQIVNDFQKGDIAEGYSVSREKKESFPLTVTSAQKNPTAFYLCASSYRTSGEQYFGPGTRLTVT.

V usage is TRBV4-2 and J usage is TRBJ2-5, with TRBD2 identical over 16 bases. CDR1 is LGHNA and CDR2 is YNFKEQ in the germline V gene. CDR3 size: 18 residues. V lost 4 bases to trimming and J lost 3 bases; unmatched junction nucleotides: 8. The CDR3 bases are TGTGCCAGCAGCCTCCTCGGGACTAGCGGGAGGGCCGAAGAGACCCAGTACTTC. Its protein is CASSLLGTSGRAEETQYF.

This clone was observed once. V usage is TRBV6-5 and J usage is TRBJ2-2; D is undetermined. V was clipped by 3 bases and J by 5 bases, with 10 bases between them. The CDR3 extends over 14 amino acids. CDR1 is MNHEY, CDR2 SVGAGI, per germline. CDR3 protein: CASSYFSSTGELFF. The CDR3 bases are TGTGCCAGCAGTTATTTTAGCTCAACCGGGGAGCTGTTTTTT.

The CDR3, as DNA: TGTGCCAGCAGCGAACGGACTAGCGAGGGCACAGATACGCAGTATTTT. Translating it yields CASSERTSEGTDTQYF. V usage is TRBV7-9 and J usage is TRBJ2-3, with TRBD2 matching 9 bases. The length of the CDR3 is 16 residues. Germline V gives CDR1 SEHNR, CDR2 FQNEAQ (reference sequence). J was trimmed by 1 base and V by 5 bases; bases with no gene match: 7.

CDR3 loop: CASSFPGLAGGSYEQYF. The CDR3 DNA reads as TGCGCCAGCAGCTTTCCGGGACTAGCGGGAGGATCCTACGAGCAGTACTTC. The genes are TRBV5-1 and TRBJ2-7; 15 bases agree with TRBD2. CDR3 length: 17 amino acids. V shed 2 bases and J 1 base; nucleotides not matched to a gene: 4. Germline lookup yields CDR1 SGHRS and CDR2 YFSETQ.

CDR3 amino acids: CASSLGQVNSGNTIYF. CDR3 nucleotide sequence: TGTGCCAGCAGCTTGGGACAGGTTAACTCTGGAAACACCATATATTTT. The chain couples TRBV5-4 to TRBJ1-3; D might be TRBD1 (6 bases). V was trimmed by 0 bases and J by 0 bases, leaving 10 bases between them. This CDR3 has 16 amino acids. Germline-derived CDR1 and CDR2 are SGHNT and YYREEE (reference sequence).

This clone was found a few times. The genes are TRBV5-1 and TRBJ2-1, with 14 bases that match TRBD2. Trimming took 1 base from V and 5 from J; bases not matched to a gene: 5. CDR1 and CDR2 from the germline V gene are SGHRS and YFSETQ. The CDR3 runs to 17 residues. This chain's CDR3 is CASSLTSGLAGDNEQFF. The CDR3 nucleotides read TGCGCCAGCAGCTTGACGTCGGGACTAGCGGGAGACAATGAGCAGTTCTTC.

This clone was counted a few times. This chain links TRBV5-3 with TRBJ2-1; D uncertain. TRBV5-3 has ORF status, its function being uncertain. The CDR3 consists of 16 residues. V lost 2 bases, J lost 7 bases, and 19 bases lay in between. CDR3 DNA: TGTGCCAGAAGCTTTTATTCTGGTCTTTCAGGAAATGAGCAGTTCTTC. Residues: CARSFYSGLSGNEQFF.

V and J are TRBV15 and TRBJ1-4; 8 nucleotides align to TRBD1. Germline values: CDR1 LNHNV, CDR2 YYDKDF (reference sequence). Trimming took 2 bases from V and 7 from J; bases not matched to a gene: 6. This CDR3 region has 15 residues. CDR3 DNA: TGTGCCACCAGCAGATCCCAGGGGGCGGTTGAAAAACTGTTTTTT. As protein: CATSRSQGAVEKLFF.

The V and J genes are TRBV9 and TRBJ2-1, with TRBD2 as a possible D gene (7 bases). The CDR3 contains 16 residues. Trimming stripped 4 bases from V and 8 bases from J, with 22 bases between. Per germline, CDR1 SGDLS and CDR2 YYNGEE. The CDR3 nucleotides read TGTGCCAGCAGCCTTAGTGGGGGGGGCAAGCACGATGAGCAGTTCTTC. It yields the protein CASSLSGGGKHDEQFF.

The chain couples TRBV7-6 to TRBJ2-5; D tentatively fits TRBD1 or TRBD2 (5 bases each). The end of the DNA is better explained by TRBJ2-7, so the J call may be wrong. Germline CDR1 reads SGHVS; CDR2 reads FNYEAQ. The CDR3 is 12 residues long. CDR3 sequence reads: CASSSTGREQYF. The DNA of the CDR3 is TGTGCCAGCAGTTCTACGGGACGCGAGCAGTACTTC.

The CDR3 loop reads CAISESGPNTGELFF. CDR3 in DNA: TGTGCCATCAGTGAATCCGGACCAAACACCGGGGAGCTGTTTTTT. The chain employs TRBV10-3 and TRBJ2-2, with unresolved D. The CDR3 loop spans 15 amino acids. Deletions cut 3 bases from V and 2 bases from J, with 10 bases between. CDR1 is ENHRY, CDR2 SYGVKD, per germline.

The rearrangement joins TRBV4-1 to TRBJ2-3; TRBD2 might be the D (5 bases). The V and J ends lost 1 base and 1 base respectively, with 6 bases between them. The length of the CDR3 is 14 residues. Germline loops: CDR1 MGHRA, CDR2 YSYEKL. Here the CDR3 DNA reads TGCGCCAGCAGCCAAGTGGAGGGCACAGATACGCAGTATTTT. Amino acids: CASSQVEGTDTQYF.

This clone occurred once. The rearrangement links TRBV5-1 to TRBJ2-1; D uncertain. Trimming shortened V by 0 bases and J by 0 bases, and 10 bases separated the two germline ends. This CDR3 comprises 16 residues. From germline, CDR1 is SGHRS and CDR2 YFSETQ. This chain's CDR3 is CASSLAETSSYNEQFF. CDR3 sequence (DNA): TGCGCCAGCAGCTTGGCCGAGACTTCCTCCTACAATGAGCAGTTCTTC.